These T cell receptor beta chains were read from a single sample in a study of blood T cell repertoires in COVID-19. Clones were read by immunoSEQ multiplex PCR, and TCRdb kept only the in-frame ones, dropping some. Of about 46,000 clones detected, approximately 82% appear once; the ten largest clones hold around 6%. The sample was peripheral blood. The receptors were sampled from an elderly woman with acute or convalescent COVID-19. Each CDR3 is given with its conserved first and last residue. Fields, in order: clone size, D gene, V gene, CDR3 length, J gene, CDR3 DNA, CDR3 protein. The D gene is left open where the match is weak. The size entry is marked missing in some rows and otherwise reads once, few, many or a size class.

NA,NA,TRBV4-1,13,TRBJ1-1,TGCGCCAGCAGCCAAGAAGAGACAGAAAAAGCTTTCTTT,CASSQEETEKAFF
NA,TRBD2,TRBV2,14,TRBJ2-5,TGTGCCAGCACCCAGATAGCGGGGGGCGAGACCCAGTACTTC,CASTQIAGGETQYF
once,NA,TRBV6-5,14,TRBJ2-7,TGTGCCAGCACCGAAATTTTGCGAATCTACGAGCAGTACTTC,CASTEILRIYEQYF
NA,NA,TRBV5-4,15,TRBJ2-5,TGTGCCAGCAGCCGGGGAAGCCCTAGCTTAGAGACCCAGTACTTC,CASSRGSPSLETQYF
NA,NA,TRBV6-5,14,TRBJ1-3,TGTGCCAGCAGACTAACAGGGTCCGGAAACACCATATATTTT,CASRLTGSGNTIYF
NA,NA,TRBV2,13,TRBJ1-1,TGTGCCAGCAGGGAGGACCAGAACACTGAAGCTTTCTTT,CASREDQNTEAFF
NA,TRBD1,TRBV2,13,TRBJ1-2,TGTGCCAGCGAAAGACAGGGCGGATATGGCTACACCTTC,CASERQGGYGYTF
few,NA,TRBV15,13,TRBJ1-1,TGTGCCACCAGCAGAGTGGTGCGGACTGAAGCTTTCTTT,CATSRVVRTEAFF
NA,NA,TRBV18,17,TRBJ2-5,TGTGCCAGCTCACTACGGGAAGGGAAAAGGGCCCAAGAGACCCAGTACTTC,CASSLREGKRAQETQYF
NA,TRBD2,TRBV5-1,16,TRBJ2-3,TGCGCCAGCAGCTTGCAGTGGACTAGCAGTTCAGATACGCAGTATTTT,CASSLQWTSSSDTQYF
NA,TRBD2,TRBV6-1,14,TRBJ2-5,TGTGCCAGCAGTGGAGCGGGGGGTCAAGAGACCCAGTACTTC,CASSGAGGQETQYF
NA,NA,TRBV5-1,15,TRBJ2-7,TGCGCCAGCAGCTTGACTGCGTCACAGGGAAACGAGCAGTACTTC,CASSLTASQGNEQYF
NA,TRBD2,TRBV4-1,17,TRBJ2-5,TGCGCCAGCAGCCGAAAGGCAGGGACTAGCGGGGGAGAGACCCAGTACTTC,CASSRKAGTSGGETQYF
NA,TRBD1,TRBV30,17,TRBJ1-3,TGTGCCTGGAGTGTGGCAGGGGGCCTTTTCTCTGGAAACACCATATATTTT,CAWSVAGGLFSGNTIYF
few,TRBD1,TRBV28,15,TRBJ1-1,TGTGCCAGCAGTTTCGTTACAGGGGCGAACACTGAAGCTTTCTTT,CASSFVTGANTEAFF
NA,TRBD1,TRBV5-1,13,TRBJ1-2,TGCGCCAGCAGCTTGGAAGGGACAGGGGGCTACACCTTC,CASSLEGTGGYTF
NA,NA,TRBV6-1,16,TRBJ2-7,TGTGCCAGCAGTGACATAGGCGAGGCTCGTTCCTACGAGCAGTACTTC,CASSDIGEARSYEQYF
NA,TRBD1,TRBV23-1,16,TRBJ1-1,TGCGCCAGCAGTCAACACGGACAGGGGGAGAACACTGAAGCTTTCTTT,CASSQHGQGENTEAFF
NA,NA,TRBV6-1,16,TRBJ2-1,TGTGCCAGCAGTGCCCGGGGTGGAGGGGTAGGGAATGAGCAGTTCTTC,CASSARGGGVGNEQFF
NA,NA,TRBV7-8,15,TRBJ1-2,TGTGCCAGCACTCCCGGGGGGGGCATAAACTATGGCTACACCTTC,CASTPGGGINYGYTF
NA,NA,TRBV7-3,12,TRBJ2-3,TGTGCCAGCAGCATTAACGGGGATACGCAGTATTTT,CASSINGDTQYF
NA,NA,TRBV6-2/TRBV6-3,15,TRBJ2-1,TGTGCCAGCAGTTTCACAGGGTCCTATAGTCTTGGCCAGTTCTTC,CASSFTGSYSLGQFF
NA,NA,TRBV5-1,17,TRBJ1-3,TGCGCCAGCAGCTTTGGGCTAACTCGGGGCTCTGGAAACACCATATATTTT,CASSFGLTRGSGNTIYF
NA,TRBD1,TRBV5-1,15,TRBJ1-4,TGCGCCAGCGGGACAGGGATTAAAACTAATGAAAAACTGTTTTTT,CASGTGIKTNEKLFF
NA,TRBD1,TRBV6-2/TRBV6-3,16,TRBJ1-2,TGTGCCAGCAGCCCCTTCCCCCCACAGGGGAACTATGGCTACACCTTC,CASSPFPPQGNYGYTF
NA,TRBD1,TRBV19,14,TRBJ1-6,TGTGCCAGTAGTATAGGACAGGGGGGTCCACCCCTCCACTTT,CASSIGQGGPPLHF
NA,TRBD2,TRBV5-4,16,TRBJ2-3,TGTGCCAGCAGCCCCCCGAGGCGGGGGGACACAGATACGCAGTATTTT,CASSPPRRGDTDTQYF
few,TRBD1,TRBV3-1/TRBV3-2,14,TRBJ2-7,TGTGCCAGCAGCCAAGACAGGGGGCACTACGAGCAGTACTTC,CASSQDRGHYEQYF
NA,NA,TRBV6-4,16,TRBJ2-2,TGTGCCAGCAGTGACCAGGGGCCATCGGACACCGGGGAGCTGTTTTTT,CASSDQGPSDTGELFF
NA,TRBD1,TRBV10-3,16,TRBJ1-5,TGTGCCATCAGTGATATAATGGACAGGGGCAATCAGCCCCAGCATTTT,CAISDIMDRGNQPQHF
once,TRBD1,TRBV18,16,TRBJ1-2,TGTGCCAGCTCACCACAGCGGGACAGGGAAAACTATGGCTACACCTTC,CASSPQRDRENYGYTF
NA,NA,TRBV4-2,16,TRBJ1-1,TGTGCCAGCAGCCAAGATGATCGAGGGCGTAAGAATGAAGCTTTCTTT,CASSQDDRGRKNEAFF
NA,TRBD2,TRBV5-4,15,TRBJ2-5,TGTGCCAGCAGCTTAACCCTAGCGGGGAGGGAGACCCAGTACTTC,CASSLTLAGRETQYF
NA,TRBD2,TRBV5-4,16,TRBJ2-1,TGTGCCAGCAGCTTGGGTGAGCGGGGGGGTCGGAATGAGCAGTTCTTC,CASSLGERGGRNEQFF
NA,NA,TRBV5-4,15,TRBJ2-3,TGTGCCAGCACCTCCGGGGGGCCCGGCACAGATACGCAGTATTTT,CASTSGGPGTDTQYF
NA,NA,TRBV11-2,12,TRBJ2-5,TGTGCCAGCAGCCCCCTCCAAGAGACCCAGTACTTC,CASSPLQETQYF
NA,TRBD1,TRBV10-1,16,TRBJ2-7,TGCGCCAGCAGTGAAGGTCACGGGACAGGCCACTACGAGCAGTACTTC,CASSEGHGTGHYEQYF
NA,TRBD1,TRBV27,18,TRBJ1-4,TGTGCCAGCAGTGATCAGGGGGTGCCCTCATCTGGTAATGAAAAACTGTTTTTT,CASSDQGVPSSGNEKLFF
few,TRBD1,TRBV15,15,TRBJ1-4,TGTGCCACCAGCTTGAGGACAGGGGGGAATGAAAAACTGTTTTTT,CATSLRTGGNEKLFF
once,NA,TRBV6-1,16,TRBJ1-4,TGTGCCAGCAGTGTTCGGGGGGCTGCAACTAATGAAAAACTGTTTTTT,CASSVRGAATNEKLFF
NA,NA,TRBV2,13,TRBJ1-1,TGTGCCAGCACCTTAGGACAGATCACTGAAGCTTTCTTT,CASTLGQITEAFF
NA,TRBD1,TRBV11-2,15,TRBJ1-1,TGTGCCAGCAGCTTAGGGACAGGGCAGGGCACTGAAGCTTTCTTT,CASSLGTGQGTEAFF
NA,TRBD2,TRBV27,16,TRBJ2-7,TGTGCCAGCAGTTTAATGGCTAGCGGGGGGTCCTACGAGCAGTACTTC,CASSLMASGGSYEQYF
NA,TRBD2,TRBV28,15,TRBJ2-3,TGTGCCAGCAGTTTACCCTTAGCGGGGGGGAATACGCAGTATTTT,CASSLPLAGGNTQYF
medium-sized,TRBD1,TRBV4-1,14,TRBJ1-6,TGCGCCAGCAGCCCGGGACAGAATAATTCACCCCTCCACTTT,CASSPGQNNSPLHF
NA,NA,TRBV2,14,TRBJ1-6,TGTGCCAGCACTCTCCCCCCGGGGAATTCACCCCTCCACTTT,CASTLPPGNSPLHF
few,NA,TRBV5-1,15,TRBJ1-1,TGCGCCAGCAGCTTGAGAAATCTATTGAACACTGAAGCTTTCTTT,CASSLRNLLNTEAFF
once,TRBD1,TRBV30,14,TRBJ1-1,TGTGCCTGGGGTCGACAGGGACCGAACACTGAAGCTTTCTTT,CAWGRQGPNTEAFF
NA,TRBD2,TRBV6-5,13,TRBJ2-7,TGTGCCAGCAGGGCTGGACTAGCGGGCGAGCAGTACTTC,CASRAGLAGEQYF
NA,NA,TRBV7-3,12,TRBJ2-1,TGTGCCAGCAGCTTAGGGGGAGGTGAGCAGTTCTTC,CASSLGGGEQFF
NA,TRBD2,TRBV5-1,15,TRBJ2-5,TGCGCCAGCAGCTCTAGCGGGGGGGCCGGGGAGACCCAGTACTTC,CASSSSGGAGETQYF
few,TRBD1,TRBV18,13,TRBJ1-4,TGTGCCAGCTCACCGACAGGGAGTGAAAAACTGTTTTTT,CASSPTGSEKLFF